Presented here are 32 T cell receptor beta chains from one specimen sequenced in a study of control samples from healthy donors and cancer patients. TCRdb's table, derived via immunoSEQ multiplex PCR, lists solely in-frame clones and lacks some. Of fewer than 6,000 clones in the sample, around four fifths were seen once. The source material was formalin-fixed, paraffin-embedded tissue. The origin of the receptors is a female donor with lung cancer.

J is TRBJ2-2 and V is TRBV4-3; D perhaps matches TRBD1 (6 bases). Germline CDR1 and CDR2: LGHNA and YSLEER. The CDR3 covers 17 residues. Trimming stripped 4 bases from V and 1 base from J, with 16 bases between. The CDR3 bases are TGCGCCAGCAGCCCCCGTTGGGGACACCAGAACACCGGGGAGCTGTTTTTT. Translating gives CASSPRWGHQNTGELFF.

The chain uses TRBV21-1 and TRBJ1-5. TRBV21-1 is shown as a pseudogene. The CDR3 length is 19 residues. The CDR3: CASSLHPGQRGGSNQPQHF. The CDR3 bases are TGTGCCAGCAGCCTCCATCCGGGACAGCGGGGAGGGAGCAATCAGCCCCAGCATTTT.

The CDR3 loop is CASSVEVSRGTQYF. CDR3 sequence (DNA): TGTGCCAGCAGCGTAGAGGTCTCACGGGGGACCCAGTACTTC. The chain carries TRBV9 and TRBJ2-5; a possible D gene is TRBD2 (5 bases). The CDR3 totals 14 residues. Germline CDR1 and CDR2: SGDLS and YYNGEE. The ends were cut back, 0 bases at V and 7 bases at J, with 13 bases in the middle.

The chain couples TRBV7-3 to TRBJ1-2; D not resolved. CDR1 and CDR2 from the germline V gene are SGHTA and FQGTGA. The V end lost 0 bases, the J end lost 0 bases, and 5 bases lay between the germline ends. CDR3 length equals 14 residues. The CDR3: CASSLTGANYGYTF. The DNA of the CDR3 is TGTGCCAGCAGCTTAACCGGGGCTAACTATGGCTACACCTTC.

This clone was picked up one time. This sequence joins TRBV29-1 and TRBJ2-1; 8 bases align to TRBD1. Germline CDR1 SQVTM, CDR2 ANQGSEA. With 6 bases clipped from V and 5 bases from J, the junction kept 9 bases outside the gene matches. The CDR3 has 14 amino acids. CDR3 sequence reads: CSVRAQGANNEQFF. In DNA, the CDR3 is TGCAGCGTCCGTGCGCAGGGGGCCAACAATGAGCAGTTCTTC.

The V and J genes are TRBV7-9 and TRBJ1-2, with D possibly matching TRBD1 (6 bases). CDR1 and CDR2 from the germline V gene are SEHNR and FQNEAQ (reference sequence). Trimming took off 1 base at V and 0 bases at J, with 12 bases between the two ends. The CDR3 totals 16 residues. The CDR3 DNA reads as TGTGCCAGCAGCTTAGTTTCAGGGGCGTCTAACTATGGCTACACCTTC. This codes for CASSLVSGASNYGYTF.

V and J are TRBV2 and TRBJ2-3; the D gene could be TRBD1 or TRBD2 (6 bases each). The ends were cut back, 1 base at V and 4 bases at J, with 12 bases in the middle. Per the germline V gene, CDR1 is SNHLY and CDR2 is FYNNEI. The CDR3 runs 15 residues. The CDR3 DNA follows: TGTGCCAGCAGTGAAGGGGGGGCTAGGGCAGATACGCAGTATTTT. Amino acids: CASSEGGARADTQYF.

CDR3 amino acids: CASSTDRGGTEAFF. The CDR3 nucleotides read TGTGCCAGCAGTACCGACAGGGGTGGGACTGAAGCTTTCTTT. The V call is TRBV2, the J call TRBJ1-1, with 8 bases aligning to TRBD1. Germline V gene data show CDR1 as SNHLY and CDR2 as FYNNEI. The CDR3 spans 14 residues. V lost 5 bases and J lost 5; bases outside the gene matches: 7.

The chain is built from TRBV7-4 and TRBJ2-2; 13 bases map to TRBD2. The CDR3 runs 15 residues. J lost 5 bases, V lost 7 bases, and 4 bases had no gene match. From germline, CDR1 is SGHVT and CDR2 SQSDAQ. In DNA, the CDR3 is TGTGCCAGCAACGGACTAGCGGGAGTTACCGGGGAGCTGTTTTTT. Translation gives CASNGLAGVTGELFF.

The genes are TRBV12-3 or TRBV12-4 and TRBJ2-7, with 9 bases fitting TRBD1. The CDR3 is 12 amino acids. V was clipped by 6 bases and J by 4 bases; unmatched bases: 1. The CDR3 DNA sequence: TGTGCCAGCAGGACAGGGGGGTACGAGCAGTACTTC. Its translation is CASRTGGYEQYF.

The rearrangement uses TRBV18 and TRBJ2-1; D may be TRBD1 (5 bases). The CDR3 consists of 12 residues. CDR1 is KGHSH and CDR2 is LQKENI in the germline V gene. Trimming took off 6 bases at V and 7 bases at J, with 10 bases between the two ends. The CDR3, as DNA: TGTGCCAGCTCGCAGGGTCAGAATGAGCAGTTCTTC. Amino acid sequence: CASSQGQNEQFF.

On this clone itself: An end of the junction does not agree with germline; a read error may underlie this. The chain is built from TRBV6-1 and TRBJ1-5, with D unresolved. CDR3 size: 15 residues. Looked up from germline, CDR1 is MNHNS and CDR2 is SASEGT. The CDR3 DNA follows: TGTGCCAGCAGTGAAGGCGGCGGCCTCAATCAGCTCCAGCATTTT. It codes for CASSEGGGLNQLQHF.

This clone was detected a few times. The J gene is TRBJ2-1, the V gene TRBV29-1, with D perhaps matching TRBD1 (6 bases). The germline V and J ends were trimmed by 8 bases and 5 bases, with 16 bases remaining between them. Germline lookup yields CDR1 SQVTM and CDR2 ANQGSEA. This CDR3 contains 13 residues. The CDR3 bases are TGCAGCTTCCGGCGTGGGACAAACAATGAGCAGTTCTTC. Residues: CSFRRGTNNEQFF.

This clone showed up just a few times. The chain combines TRBV11-3 with TRBJ2-1; D uncertain. CDR1 is SGHNT and CDR2 is YENEEA in the germline V gene. The CDR3 runs to 14 residues. V dropped 3 bases and J dropped 6 bases, with 12 bases sitting between them. CDR3: CASSFRPGGNEQFF. DNA of the CDR3: TGTGCCAGCAGCTTCCGACCCGGCGGCAATGAGCAGTTCTTC.

The chain employs TRBV7-9 and TRBJ2-7; D possibly corresponds to TRBD2 (6 bases). The V end was cut by 1 base, the J end by 7 bases, with 14 bases between. Germline CDR1 and CDR2: SEHNR and FQNEAQ (reference sequence). This CDR3 is 14 amino acids long. The CDR3 region is CASSLVAVGGEQYF. In DNA, the CDR3 is TGTGCCAGCAGCTTAGTGGCGGTGGGGGGTGAGCAGTACTTC. Based on the CDR3 plus reference TRBV7-9 and TRBJ2-7, the full variable domain is DTGVSQNPRHKITKRGQNVTFRCDPISEHNRLYWYRQTLGQGPEFLTYFQNEAQLEKSRLLSDRFSAERPKGSFSTLEIQRTEQGDSAMYLCASSLVAVGGEQYFGPGTRLTVT.

This chain links TRBV28 with TRBJ1-4; maybe TRBD1 (6 bases). CDR1 and CDR2 (germline): MDHEN, SYDVKM. The CDR3 is 15 residues long. V shed 5 bases and J shed 9 bases, with 19 bases lying between them. As DNA, the CDR3 is TGTGCCAGCAGTACTCGACAGGAGGGAAATAAAAAACTGTTTTTT. It is translated as CASSTRQEGNKKLFF.

The chain carries TRBV19 and TRBJ1-6, with D possibly matching TRBD1 (6 bases). The CDR3 has 15 residues. Germline V gene data show CDR1 as LNHDA and CDR2 as SQIVND (reference sequence). The germline V and J ends were trimmed by 8 bases and 7 bases, with 18 bases remaining between them. In DNA form, the CDR3 reads TGTGCCAGTCGTCCAACAGGGTCACGAAATTCACCCCTCCACTTT. Amino acid sequence: CASRPTGSRNSPLHF.

The gene calls are TRBV7-2 and TRBJ1-3; D unclear. The CDR3 runs 15 residues. Deletions cut 5 bases from V and 0 bases from J, with 11 bases between. The V gene's germline CDR1 is SGHTA and CDR2 FQGNSA. The CDR3 nucleotides are TGTGCCAGCAGCCCCAGAATAAGCTCTGGAAACACCATATATTTT. Translating it yields CASSPRISSGNTIYF.

The V gene is TRBV6-5, the J gene TRBJ2-7; TRBD1 matches 7 bases. This CDR3 spans 15 amino acids. Trimming cost V 7 bases and J 6 bases; bases outside gene matches: 15. The V gene's germline CDR1 is MNHEY and CDR2 SVGAGI. DNA for the CDR3: TGTGCCAGCACCCCTCGGGACAGTCGTGGACCCGAGCAGTACTTC. As protein: CASTPRDSRGPEQYF.

The chain couples TRBV3-1 (or the pseudogene TRBV3-2) to TRBJ1-2; TRBD1 aligns across 9 bases. The CDR3 contains 16 residues. From germline, CDR1 is LGHDT and CDR2 YNNKEL (reference sequence). With V trimmed by 4 bases and J by 8 bases, 14 bases remained unmatched. The CDR3 DNA is TGTGCCAGCAGCCGTGGGACAGGGCAGTCGGTCTGGGGCTACACCTTC. It yields the protein CASSRGTGQSVWGYTF.

The chain has TRBV24-1 and TRBJ2-1; TRBD1 aligns across 8 bases. V was pared by 11 bases and J by 8 bases, with 13 bases of the junction left unmatched. The CDR3 spans 14 residues. Germline V CDR1 and CDR2: KGHDR, SFDVKD. The CDR3 is CAIISTGERHEQFF. The CDR3 DNA sequence: TGTGCCATTATATCGACAGGGGAACGGCATGAGCAGTTCTTC.

Concerning this clone: At one of its ends the junction is not consistent with the germline gene, which may arise from a read error. The J gene is TRBJ1-1, the V gene TRBV19; D may be TRBD1 (5 bases). The CDR3 extends over 17 amino acids. Per the germline V gene, CDR1 is LNHDA and CDR2 is SQIVND (reference sequence). The CDR3 loop is CTSSIAGPGGANTEAFF. Written as DNA, the CDR3 is TGTACCAGTAGTATAGCGGGCCCCGGAGGGGCAAACACTGAAGCTTTCTTT.

This sequence joins TRBV12-3 or TRBV12-4 and TRBJ1-1; the D is unclear. The CDR3 loop spans 13 amino acids. V lost 6 bases and J lost 0, with 8 bases in between. CDR3 nucleotides: TGTGCCAGCAGCCTTGAAATGAACACTGAAGCTTTCTTT. It translates to CASSLEMNTEAFF.

About this clone itself: The junction does not match germline at one end; this may be a read error. J is TRBJ1-6 and V is TRBV7-7; 7 nucleotides agree with TRBD1. CDR1 and CDR2 (germline): SSHAT, FNYEAQ (reference sequence). The CDR3 is 15 amino acids. The CDR3 loop reads CASSLGRQGESPLHF. The CDR3 DNA follows: TGTGCTAGCAGCTTAGGTAGACAGGGCGAATCACCCCTCCACTTT. Looking up the rest from reference TRBV7-7 and TRBJ1-6 gives the full variable domain: GAGVSQSPRYKVTKRGQDVTLRCDPISSHATLYWYQQALGQGPEFLTYFNYEAQPDKSGLPSDRFSAERPEGSISTLTIQRTEQRDSAMYRCASSLGRQGESPLHFGNGTRLTVT.

The chain recombines TRBV5-4 with TRBJ1-2; D is ambiguous. Trimming cost V 0 bases and J 1 base, with 10 bases left between them. The length of the CDR3 is 15 residues. Germline V gives CDR1 SGHNT, CDR2 YYREEE (reference sequence). This CDR3 is CASSLGKRFNYGYTF. Here the CDR3 DNA reads TGTGCCAGCAGCTTGGGAAAAAGGTTTAACTATGGCTACACCTTC.

V is TRBV7-8 and J is TRBJ1-2, with D possibly TRBD1 on 6 matching bases. V lost 2 bases, J lost 8 bases, and 21 bases lay in between. The CDR3 has 16 residues. CDR1 SGHVS and CDR2 FQNEAQ come from the germline V gene. CDR3 DNA sequence: TGTGCCAGCAGCTTAAGTCAGGGGCTAAACGCTCTAGGCTACACCTTC. Protein product: CASSLSQGLNALGYTF. Supplemented by reference TRBV7-8 and TRBJ1-2, the full variable domain reads GAGVSQSPRYKVAKRGQDVALRCDPISGHVSLFWYQQALGQGPEFLTYFQNEAQLDKSGLPSDRFFAERPEGSVSTLKIQRTQQEDSAVYLCASSLSQGLNALGYTFGSGTRLTVV.

This rearrangement joins TRBV7-9 to TRBJ2-1; 11 bases align to TRBD2. Germline values: CDR1 SEHNR, CDR2 FQNEAQ (reference sequence). V lost 5 bases, J lost 1 base, and 4 bases stayed unmatched. The CDR3 is 16 amino acids. CDR3 amino acids: CASSPGLAASYNEQFF. In nucleotides, the CDR3 is TGTGCCAGCAGCCCGGGACTAGCGGCTTCCTACAATGAGCAGTTCTTC. The variable domain in full, with the rest retrieved from reference TRBV7-9 and TRBJ2-1, is DTGVSQNPRHKITKRGQNVTFRCDPISEHNRLYWYRQTLGQGPEFLTYFQNEAQLEKSRLLSDRFSAERPKGSFSTLEIQRTEQGDSAMYLCASSPGLAASYNEQFFGPGTRLTVL.

V and J are TRBV27 and TRBJ2-1, with D tentatively TRBD2 (5 bases). The CDR3 loop spans 14 amino acids. Germline lookup yields CDR1 MNHEY and CDR2 SMNVEV (reference sequence). V lost 3 bases to trimming and J lost 2 bases, with 8 bases between them. CDR3 sequence (DNA): TGTGCCAGCAGTTTCAGCGGCACCTACAATGAGCAGTTCTTC. Encoded protein: CASSFSGTYNEQFF.

This sequence joins TRBV5-1 and TRBJ2-7, with TRBD2 identical over 10 bases. The CDR3 is 18 residues long. Looked up from germline, CDR1 is SGHRS and CDR2 is YFSETQ. With 3 bases clipped from V and 5 bases from J, the junction kept 17 bases outside the gene matches. The CDR3 DNA follows: TGCGCCAGCAGCTATCTTTCTGCGTTTTGGCTAGCGGGGGACGAGCAGTACTTC. This codes for CASSYLSAFWLAGDEQYF.

This chain links TRBV9 with TRBJ2-7; D call uncertain. V shed 0 bases and J shed 4 bases, with 8 bases lying between them. Germline V gene sequence: CDR1 SGDLS, CDR2 YYNGEE. The CDR3 runs 13 residues. The CDR3 loop is CASSVEPLYEQYF. CDR3 bases: TGTGCCAGCAGCGTAGAGCCCCTTTACGAGCAGTACTTC.

The V gene is TRBV5-1, the J gene TRBJ2-7; 10 nucleotides agree with TRBD2. Germline V gene data show CDR1 as SGHRS and CDR2 as YFSETQ. The CDR3 is 16 amino acids. The ends lost 3 bases at V and 0 bases at J; junction bases unmatched: 6. The DNA of the CDR3 is TGCGCCAGCAGCTGGACTAGCGGCTTGAGCTCCTACGAGCAGTACTTC. Its translation is CASSWTSGLSSYEQYF.

A single count supports this clone. The V and J genes are TRBV7-9 and TRBJ1-6, with 12 positions matching TRBD1. Losses at the gene ends were 1 base for V and 10 bases for J; bases not matched to a gene: 8. CDR3 size: 17 residues. The V gene's germline CDR1 is SEHNR and CDR2 FQNEAQ (reference sequence). CDR3 bases: TGTGCCAGCAGCTTAGGCTCGGGACAGGGGGCCTCCTCACCCCTCCACTTT. This translates into CASSLGSGQGASSPLHF.